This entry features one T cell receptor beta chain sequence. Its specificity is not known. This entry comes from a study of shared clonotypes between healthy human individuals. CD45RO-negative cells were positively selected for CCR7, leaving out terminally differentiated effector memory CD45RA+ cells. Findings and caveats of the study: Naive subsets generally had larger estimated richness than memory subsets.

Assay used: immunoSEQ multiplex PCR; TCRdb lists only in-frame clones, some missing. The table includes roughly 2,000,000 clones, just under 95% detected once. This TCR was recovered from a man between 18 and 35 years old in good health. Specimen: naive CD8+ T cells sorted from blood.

The CDR3 sequence: CANRLAGSYEQYF. As DNA, the CDR3 is TGCGCCAACCGACTAGCGGGTTCCTACGAGCAGTACTTC. The chain is built from TRBV23-1 and TRBJ2-7; the match to TRBD2 covers 10 bases. TRBV23-1 is given ORF status, its function remaining uncertain. The CDR3 covers 13 residues. Losses at the gene ends were 10 bases for V and 1 base for J; bases not matched to a gene: 4.